One and the same sample provided the 27 T cell receptor beta chains below, sequenced in a study of blood T cells in healthy people across ages. The use of a sample-barcoded 5' primer and a J-beta primer mix characterized a second PCR of roughly 7 to 11 cycles. MiXCR, run by TCRdb on the 5' RACE reads, gives a single entry per CDR3 protein. The sample includes 1,800,000 or so distinct CDR3 sequences, 30% to 40% of them seen just once. Sequences were obtained from blood. Every receptor here comes from a human donor in good health.

V is TRBV7-2 and J is TRBJ1-5, with D hard to call. The CDR3 covers 15 residues. Looked up from germline, CDR1 is SGHTA and CDR2 is FQGNSA. V gave up 7 bases and J gave up 3 bases, with 16 bases separating them. CDR3 loop: CASTLAWGSNQPQHF. CDR3 coding DNA: TGTGCCAGCACTCTAGCTTGGGGATCCAATCAGCCCCAGCATTTT.

J is TRBJ1-2 and V is TRBV6-5, with a possible D match to TRBD1 (5 bases). V was clipped by 4 bases and J by 4 bases, with 25 bases between them. The CDR3 contains 18 residues. CDR1 is MNHEY and CDR2 is SVGAGI in the germline V gene. The CDR3 DNA sequence: TGTGCCAGCAGTTCCCCCAGGGACGGCACTCGTTCCTCCTATGGCTACACCTTC. Translated, it gives CASSSPRDGTRSSYGYTF.

This clonotype was detected only a few times. V gene TRBV27 combines with J gene TRBJ2-7; 9 bases fit TRBD1. The CDR3 runs 16 residues. Trimming cost V 5 bases and J 1 base; bases outside gene matches: 9. Germline-derived CDR1 and CDR2 are MNHEY and SMNVEV (reference sequence). The CDR3 here is CASSANRGRISYEQYF. DNA for the CDR3: TGTGCCAGCAGTGCAAACAGGGGGCGTATATCCTACGAGCAGTACTTC.

The DNA of the CDR3 is TGTGCCAGCAGTTCATCTAGCGTGAGCACAGATACGCAGTATTTT. It encodes CASSSSSVSTDTQYF. V is TRBV12-3 or TRBV12-4 and J is TRBJ2-3; TRBD2 is a possible D gene (6 bases). The CDR3 length is 15 residues. The germline V and J ends were trimmed by 4 bases and 0 bases, with 11 bases remaining between them.

The chain combines TRBV6-2 or TRBV6-3 with TRBJ2-5; 10 bases line up with TRBD2. The CDR3 runs to 14 residues. From germline, CDR1 is MNHEY and CDR2 SVGEGT. Germline trimming cut 8 bases from V and 0 bases from J; bases unmatched to any gene: 3. CDR3 amino acids: CASASGGHQETQYF. The CDR3 nucleotides read TGTGCCAGCGCTAGCGGGGGACACCAAGAGACCCAGTACTTC.

In this sample, this clonotype turned up a few times. The rearrangement joins TRBV4-3 to TRBJ2-7; TRBD2 matches 11 bases. The DNA matches TRBJ2-5 better at its end, which makes the J call doubtful. Germline CDR1 and CDR2: LGHNA and YSLEER. The CDR3 consists of 16 residues. In DNA, the CDR3 is TGCGCCAGCAGCCAAGATGTAGCGGGGGGGCGAGAGACCCAGTACTTC. Translation gives CASSQDVAGGRETQYF.

The V and J genes are TRBV27 and TRBJ2-1, with D unclear. Looked up from germline, CDR1 is MNHEY and CDR2 is SMNVEV (reference sequence). V lost 5 bases to trimming and J lost 3 bases, with 8 bases between them. The CDR3 is made up of 13 amino acids. CDR3 bases: TGTGCCAGCAGTAGGGTAGTCTACAATGAGCAGTTCTTC. Translated, it gives CASSRVVYNEQFF.

V is TRBV5-1 and J is TRBJ2-3; no definite D call. The CDR3 length is 16 residues. From germline, CDR1 is SGHRS and CDR2 YFSETQ. Trimming took 2 bases from V and 0 from J, leaving 13 bases between them. Here the CDR3 reads CASSLPRGTSTDTQYF. CDR3 nucleotides: TGCGCCAGCAGCTTACCGAGAGGAACTAGCACAGATACGCAGTATTTT.

This CDR3 reads CSARNQVNEQFF. CDR3 DNA sequence: TGCAGTGCTAGAAACCAAGTTAATGAGCAGTTCTTC. This sequence joins TRBV20-1 and TRBJ2-1, with unresolved D. Trimming shortened V by 2 bases and J by 7 bases, and 9 bases separated the two germline ends. CDR1 is DFQATT and CDR2 is SNEGSKA in the germline V gene (reference sequence). The CDR3 loop spans 12 amino acids.

The table lists this clonotype with a few counts. The V gene is TRBV7-3, the J gene TRBJ1-6; D unclear. This CDR3 is built from 15 residues. V was clipped by 2 bases and J by 8 bases, with 13 bases between them. Germline values: CDR1 SGHTA, CDR2 FQGTGA. The CDR3, as DNA: TGTGCCAGCAGCTTAGTCCGTGGCGGGGATTCACCCCTCCACTTT. This encodes CASSLVRGGDSPLHF.

In DNA form, the CDR3 reads TGCAGCGCCCTAGTACGGGAAAAACTGTTTTTT. Protein product: CSALVREKLFF. V gene TRBV29-1 combines with J gene TRBJ1-4; D is uncertain. CDR3 length: 11 residues. Between the trimmed V and J ends, which lost 7 bases and 8 bases, there was a span of 11 bases. The germline gives CDR1 SQVTM, CDR2 ANQGSEA.

V is TRBV7-2 and J is TRBJ2-7; 11 bases match TRBD2. This CDR3 has 16 amino acids. Germline CDR1 is SGHTA and CDR2 is FQGNSA. V gave up 2 bases and J gave up 8 bases; unmatched junction bases: 11. CDR3 nucleotides: TGTGCCAGCAGCTTAATGAGACTAGCGGGAATCAGGCAGCAGTACTTC. Its protein is CASSLMRLAGIRQQYF.

The V and J genes are TRBV5-1 and TRBJ2-7; TRBD2 might be the D (5 bases). The CDR3 length is 15 residues. V lost 0 bases and J 4 bases, leaving 14 bases between the germline ends. The germline V gene encodes CDR1 SGHRS and CDR2 YFSETQ. CDR3 DNA sequence: TGCGCCAGCAGCTTGGGACTCCGGGGTCCTTACGAGCAGTACTTC. Amino acid sequence: CASSLGLRGPYEQYF. The entire variable domain, with the rest obtained from reference TRBV5-1 and TRBJ2-7, is as follows: KAGVTQTPRYLIKTRGQQVTLSCSPISGHRSVSWYQQTPGQGLQFLFEYFSETQRNKGNFPGRFSGRQFSNSRSEMNVSTLELGDSALYLCASSLGLRGPYEQYFGPGTRLTVT.

This clonotype was counted at least ten times. The chain is built from TRBV7-9 and TRBJ1-2; 8 nucleotides match TRBD1. This CDR3 is built from 18 residues. Trimming at V came to 1 base and at J to 1 base, leaving 11 bases not matched to a gene. Germline V gives CDR1 SEHNR, CDR2 FQNEAQ (reference sequence). The CDR3 nucleotides are TGTGCCAGCAGCTTAGGAGCGGCCGGGACAGGAAATAACTATGGCTACACCTTC. This gives the protein CASSLGAAGTGNNYGYTF.

This clonotype has a handful of counts. The chain uses TRBV10-3 and TRBJ1-5; D uncertain. The CDR3 is made up of 15 amino acids. Germline CDR1 is ENHRY and CDR2 is SYGVKD. Trimming removed 2 bases at V and 2 bases at J, with 10 bases between. CDR3 protein: CAISEGDYGNQPQHF. In nucleotides, the CDR3 is TGTGCCATCAGTGAGGGGGATTACGGCAATCAGCCCCAGCATTTT.

This clonotype has just a few counts. This sequence joins TRBV4-1 and TRBJ2-4, with D unresolved. From germline, CDR1 is MGHRA and CDR2 YSYEKL. The CDR3 length is 17 residues. Trimming took off 4 bases at V and 0 bases at J, with 16 bases between the two ends. The CDR3 nucleotides read TGCGCCAGCAGCCGGTGGGGATCTCAAGTAGCCAAAAACATTCAGTACTTC. Its protein is CASSRWGSQVAKNIQYF.

This chain uses TRBV4-1 with TRBJ2-3; possible D gene TRBD2, 6 bases. The CDR3 is 17 amino acids. Deletions cut 2 bases from V and 0 bases from J, with 15 bases between. CDR1 and CDR2 (germline): MGHRA, YSYEKL. The CDR3 nucleotides read TGCGCCAGCAGCCAACAACCTTCTGGGACTAGCACAGATACGCAGTATTTT. Translating it yields CASSQQPSGTSTDTQYF.

This clonotype was observed a handful of times. This sequence joins TRBV6-5 and TRBJ1-2, with a possible D match to TRBD1 (6 bases). Trimming pared 6 bases from V and 6 bases from J, leaving 23 bases between. The CDR3 covers 16 residues. Per germline, CDR1 MNHEY and CDR2 SVGAGI. The CDR3 here is CASSRAPVVGGNGYTF. For the CDR3, the DNA is TGTGCCAGCAGCCGGGCGCCTGTGGTAGGGGGTAATGGCTACACCTTC.

The chain carries TRBV12-3 or TRBV12-4 and TRBJ2-1; 11 bases match TRBD2. This CDR3 region has 15 residues. V gave up 6 bases and J gave up 9 bases; unmatched junction bases: 10. CDR3 in DNA: TGTGCCAGCAGCCCGATTAGCGGGGGGGCCGGTGAGCAGTTCTTC. Translating gives CASSPISGGAGEQFF.

The chain links TRBV18 to TRBJ2-6, with a weak D call TRBD1 (6 bases). The CDR3 is 13 amino acids. V shed 4 bases and J shed 10 bases, with 11 bases lying between them. Germline values: CDR1 KGHSH, CDR2 LQKENI. CDR3 nucleotides: TGTGCCAGCTCACAACAGGGCATAAACGTCCTGACTTTC. This translates into CASSQQGINVLTF.

The rearrangement joins TRBV7-2 to TRBJ1-5; no firm D call. The CDR3 extends over 15 amino acids. CDR1 and CDR2 (germline): SGHTA, FQGNSA. Trimming pared 4 bases from V and 6 bases from J, leaving 16 bases between. The CDR3 is CASSSGPAGAQPQHF. CDR3 in DNA: TGTGCCAGCAGCTCCGGACCTGCCGGCGCTCAGCCCCAGCATTTT.

This chain connects TRBV4-1 to TRBJ2-7; 7 bases map to TRBD1. This CDR3 has 15 amino acids. CDR1 and CDR2 (germline): MGHRA, YSYEKL. Unmatched junction bases numbered 2, after V lost 0 bases and J lost 0 bases. This CDR3 is CASSQDWTGSYEQYF. The CDR3 nucleotides read TGCGCCAGCAGCCAAGATTGGACAGGCTCCTACGAGCAGTACTTC.

In the case of this clonotype: Since no conserved phenylalanine or tryptophan closes the CDR3, a read error is the likely cause. The chain carries TRBV13 and TRBJ2-3; 7 bases match TRBD2. Losses at the gene ends were 1 base for V and 2 bases for J; bases not matched to a gene: 9. CDR3 length equals 17 residues. Germline lookup yields CDR1 PRHDT and CDR2 FYEKMQ (reference sequence). This chain's CDR3 is CASSLDRGDHSTDTQYS. CDR3 coding DNA: TGTGCCAGCAGCTTAGATCGGGGGGACCACTCCACAGATACGCAGTATTCT.

The gene calls are TRBV20-1 and TRBJ1-1, with a weak D call TRBD1 (5 bases). This CDR3 comprises 15 residues. With 6 bases removed from V and 5 bases from J, the gap between germline ends came to 22 bases. CDR1 DFQATT and CDR2 SNEGSKA come from the germline V gene (reference sequence). The CDR3 DNA reads as TGCAGTGCCGCCTCGGGACTTGGGGTATGGACTGAAGCTTTCTTT. This translates into CSAASGLGVWTEAFF.

The J gene is TRBJ1-5, the V gene TRBV5-1, with a possible D match to TRBD1 (5 bases). The CDR3 has 13 residues. Trimming pared 2 bases from V and 8 bases from J, leaving 11 bases between. The germline gives CDR1 SGHRS, CDR2 YFSETQ. The CDR3 reads CASSLIWGEPQHF. In DNA, the CDR3 is TGCGCCAGCAGCTTAATATGGGGGGAGCCCCAGCATTTT.

This clonotype was recorded a few times. This rearrangement joins TRBV5-6 to TRBJ2-1; 7 bases are shared with TRBD2. The CDR3 covers 17 residues. The germline V gene has CDR1 SGHDT and CDR2 YYEEEE. Unmatched junction bases numbered 9, after V lost 0 bases and J lost 3 bases. In nucleotides, the CDR3 is TGTGCCAGCAGCTTGGTGTGGGAGGGGTACGTCTACAATGAGCAGTTCTTC. Its protein is CASSLVWEGYVYNEQFF. Full variable domain (missing parts from reference TRBV5-6 and TRBJ2-1): DAGVTQSPTHLIKTRGQQVTLRCSPKSGHDTVSWYQQALGQGPQFIFQYYEEEERQRGNFPDRFSGHQFPNYSSELNVNALLLGDSALYLCASSLVWEGYVYNEQFFGPGTRLTVL.

Only one count was recorded for this clonotype. The CDR3 reads CAISGGPNEKLFF. CDR3 coding DNA: TGTGCCATCAGTGGAGGTCCGAATGAAAAACTGTTTTTT. The V and J genes are TRBV10-3 and TRBJ1-4; no reliable D call. There are 13 residues in the CDR3. Germline CDR1 is ENHRY and CDR2 is SYGVKD. V was cut by 4 bases and J by 5 bases, with 8 bases left in between.